Below, one TCR beta chain is given with its context. Its antigen is as yet unknown. 13 Jbeta primers and 60 Vbeta primers were used for the PCR. Repertoires were generated with immunoSEQ multiplex PCR, while TCRdb's copy carries only in-frame clones and drops some. The sample lists some 110,000 clones, roughly 80% occurring once. These data originate in a study of cytomegalovirus exposure and HLA in healthy donors. Findings of the study overall: In a later analysis, a missense DCLRE1C variant was linked to TCR beta V- and J-gene trimming. Earlier analysis found most TCR beta V segments productive about 90% or about 30% of the time.

CDR1 and CDR2 from the germline V gene are LGHNA and YNFKEQ. The J segment lost 4 bases and the V segment lost 3 bases, leaving 5 bases of the junction unmatched. The CDR3 covers 16 residues. The source is a man under 40 in good health and CMV-seropositive. J is TRBJ1-5 and V is TRBV4-2; 11 bases agree with TRBD1. The sequenced material came from PBMCs. The CDR3 sequence is CASSQRGQGANQPQHF. Written as DNA, the CDR3 is TGTGCCAGCAGCCAGAGAGGACAGGGGGCAAATCAGCCCCAGCATTTT.